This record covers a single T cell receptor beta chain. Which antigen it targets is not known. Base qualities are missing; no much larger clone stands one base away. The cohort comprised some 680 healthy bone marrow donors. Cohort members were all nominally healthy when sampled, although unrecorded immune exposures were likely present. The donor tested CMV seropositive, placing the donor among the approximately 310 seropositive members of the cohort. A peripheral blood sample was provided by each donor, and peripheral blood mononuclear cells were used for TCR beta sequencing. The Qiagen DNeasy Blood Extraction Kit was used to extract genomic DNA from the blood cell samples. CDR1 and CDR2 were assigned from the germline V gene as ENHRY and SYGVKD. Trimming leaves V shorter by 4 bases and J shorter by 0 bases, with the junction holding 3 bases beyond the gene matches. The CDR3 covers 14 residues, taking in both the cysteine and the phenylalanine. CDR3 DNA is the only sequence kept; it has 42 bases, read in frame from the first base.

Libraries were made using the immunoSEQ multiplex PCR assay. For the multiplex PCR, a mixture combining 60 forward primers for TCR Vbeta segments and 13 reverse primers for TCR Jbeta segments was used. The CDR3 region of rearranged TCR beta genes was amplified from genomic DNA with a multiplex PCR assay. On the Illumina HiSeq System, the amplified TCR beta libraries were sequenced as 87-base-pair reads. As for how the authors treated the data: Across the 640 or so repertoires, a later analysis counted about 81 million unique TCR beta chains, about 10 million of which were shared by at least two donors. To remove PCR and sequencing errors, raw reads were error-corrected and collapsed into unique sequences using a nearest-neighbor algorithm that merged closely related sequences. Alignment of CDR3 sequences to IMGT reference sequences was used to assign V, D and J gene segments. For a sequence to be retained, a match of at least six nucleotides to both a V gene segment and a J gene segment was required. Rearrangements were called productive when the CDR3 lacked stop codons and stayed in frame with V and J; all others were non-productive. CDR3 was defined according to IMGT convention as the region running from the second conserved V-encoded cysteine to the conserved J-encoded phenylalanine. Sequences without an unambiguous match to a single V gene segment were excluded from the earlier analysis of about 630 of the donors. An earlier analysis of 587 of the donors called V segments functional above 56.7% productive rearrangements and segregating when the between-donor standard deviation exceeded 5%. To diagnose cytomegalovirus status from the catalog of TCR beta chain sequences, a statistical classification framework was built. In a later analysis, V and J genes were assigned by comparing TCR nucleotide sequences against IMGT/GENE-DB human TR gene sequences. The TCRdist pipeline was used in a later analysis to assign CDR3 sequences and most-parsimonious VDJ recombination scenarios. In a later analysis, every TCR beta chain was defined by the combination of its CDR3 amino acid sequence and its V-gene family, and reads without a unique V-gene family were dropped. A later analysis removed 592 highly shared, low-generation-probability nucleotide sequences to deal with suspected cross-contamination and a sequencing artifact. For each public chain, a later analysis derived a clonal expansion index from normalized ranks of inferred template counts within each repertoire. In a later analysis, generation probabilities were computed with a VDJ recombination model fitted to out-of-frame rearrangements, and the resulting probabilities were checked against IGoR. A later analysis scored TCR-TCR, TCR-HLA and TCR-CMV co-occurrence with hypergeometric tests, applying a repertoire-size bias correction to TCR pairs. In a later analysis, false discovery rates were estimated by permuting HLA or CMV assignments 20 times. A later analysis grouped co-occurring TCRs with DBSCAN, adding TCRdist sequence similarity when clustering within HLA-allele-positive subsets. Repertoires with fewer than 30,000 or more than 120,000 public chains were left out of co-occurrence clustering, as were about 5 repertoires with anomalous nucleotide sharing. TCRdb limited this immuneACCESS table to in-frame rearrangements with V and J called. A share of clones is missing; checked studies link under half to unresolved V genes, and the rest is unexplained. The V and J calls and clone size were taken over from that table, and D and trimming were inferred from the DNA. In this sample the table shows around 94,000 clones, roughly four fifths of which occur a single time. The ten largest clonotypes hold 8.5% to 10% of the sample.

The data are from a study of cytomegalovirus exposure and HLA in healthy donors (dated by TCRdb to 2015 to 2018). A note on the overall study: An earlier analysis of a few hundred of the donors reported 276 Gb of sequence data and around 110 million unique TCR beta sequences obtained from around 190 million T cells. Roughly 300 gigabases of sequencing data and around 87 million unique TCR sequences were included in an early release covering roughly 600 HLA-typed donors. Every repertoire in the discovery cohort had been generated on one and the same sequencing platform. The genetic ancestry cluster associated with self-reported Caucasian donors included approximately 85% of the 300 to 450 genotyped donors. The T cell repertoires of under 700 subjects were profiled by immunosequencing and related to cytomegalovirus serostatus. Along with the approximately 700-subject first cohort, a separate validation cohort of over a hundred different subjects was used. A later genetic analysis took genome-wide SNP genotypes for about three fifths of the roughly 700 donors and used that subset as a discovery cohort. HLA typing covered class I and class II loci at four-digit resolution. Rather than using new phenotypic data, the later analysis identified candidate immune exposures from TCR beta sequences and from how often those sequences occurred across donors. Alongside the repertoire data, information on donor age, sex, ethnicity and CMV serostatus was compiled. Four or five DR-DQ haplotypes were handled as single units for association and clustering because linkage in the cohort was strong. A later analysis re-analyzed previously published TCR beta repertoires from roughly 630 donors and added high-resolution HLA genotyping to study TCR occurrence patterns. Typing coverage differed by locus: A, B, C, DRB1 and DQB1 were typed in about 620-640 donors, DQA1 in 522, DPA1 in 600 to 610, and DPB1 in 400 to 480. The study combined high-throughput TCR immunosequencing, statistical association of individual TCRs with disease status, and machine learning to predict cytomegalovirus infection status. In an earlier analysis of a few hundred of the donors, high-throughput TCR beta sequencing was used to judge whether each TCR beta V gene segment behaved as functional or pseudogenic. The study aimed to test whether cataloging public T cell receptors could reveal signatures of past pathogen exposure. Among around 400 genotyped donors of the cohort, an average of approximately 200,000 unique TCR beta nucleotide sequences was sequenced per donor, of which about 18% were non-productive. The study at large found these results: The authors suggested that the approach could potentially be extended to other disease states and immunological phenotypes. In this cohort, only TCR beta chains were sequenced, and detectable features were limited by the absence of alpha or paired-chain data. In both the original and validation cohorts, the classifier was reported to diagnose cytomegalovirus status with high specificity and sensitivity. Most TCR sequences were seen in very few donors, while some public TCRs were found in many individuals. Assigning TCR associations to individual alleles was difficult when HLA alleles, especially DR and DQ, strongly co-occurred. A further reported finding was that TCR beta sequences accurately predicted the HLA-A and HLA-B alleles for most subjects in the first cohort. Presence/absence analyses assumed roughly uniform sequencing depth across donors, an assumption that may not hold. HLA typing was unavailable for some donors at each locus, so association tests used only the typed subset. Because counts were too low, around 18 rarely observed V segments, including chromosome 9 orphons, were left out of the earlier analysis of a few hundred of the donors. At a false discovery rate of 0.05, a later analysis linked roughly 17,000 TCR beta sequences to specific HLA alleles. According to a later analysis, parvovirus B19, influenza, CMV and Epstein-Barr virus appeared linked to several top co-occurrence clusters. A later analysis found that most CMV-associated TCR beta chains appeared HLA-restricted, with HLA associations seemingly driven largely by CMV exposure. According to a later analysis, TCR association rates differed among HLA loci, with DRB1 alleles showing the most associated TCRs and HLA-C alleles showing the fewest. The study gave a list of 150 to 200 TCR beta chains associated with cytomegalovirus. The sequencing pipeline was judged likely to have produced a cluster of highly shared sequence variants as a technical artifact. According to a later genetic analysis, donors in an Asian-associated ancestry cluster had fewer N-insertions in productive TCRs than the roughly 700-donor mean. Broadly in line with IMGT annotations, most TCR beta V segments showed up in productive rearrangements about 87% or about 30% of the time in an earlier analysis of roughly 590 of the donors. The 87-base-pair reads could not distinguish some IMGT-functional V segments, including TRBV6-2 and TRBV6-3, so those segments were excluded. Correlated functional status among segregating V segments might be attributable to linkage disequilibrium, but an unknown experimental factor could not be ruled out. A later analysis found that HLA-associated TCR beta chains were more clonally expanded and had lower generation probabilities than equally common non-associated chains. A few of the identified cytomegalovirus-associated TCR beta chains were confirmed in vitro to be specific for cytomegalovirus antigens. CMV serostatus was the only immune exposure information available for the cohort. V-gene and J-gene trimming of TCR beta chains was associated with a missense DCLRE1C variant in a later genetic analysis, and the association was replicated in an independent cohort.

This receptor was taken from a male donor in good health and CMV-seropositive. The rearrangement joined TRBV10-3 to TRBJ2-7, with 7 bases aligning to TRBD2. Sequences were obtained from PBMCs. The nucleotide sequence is TGTGCCATCAGTGGGGTAGCGGGCTCCTACGAGCAGTACTTC. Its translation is CAISGVAGSYEQYF.